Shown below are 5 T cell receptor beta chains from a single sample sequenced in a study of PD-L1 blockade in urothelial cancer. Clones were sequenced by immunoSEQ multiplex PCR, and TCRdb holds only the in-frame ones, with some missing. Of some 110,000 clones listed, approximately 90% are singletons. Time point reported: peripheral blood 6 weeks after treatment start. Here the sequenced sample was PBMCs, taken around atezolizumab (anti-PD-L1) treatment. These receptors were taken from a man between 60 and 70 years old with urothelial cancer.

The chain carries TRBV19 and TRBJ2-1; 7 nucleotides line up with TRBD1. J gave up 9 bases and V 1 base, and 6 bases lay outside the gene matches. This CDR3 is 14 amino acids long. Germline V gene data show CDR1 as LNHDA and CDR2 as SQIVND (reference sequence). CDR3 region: CASSIATGAGEQFF. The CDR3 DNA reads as TGTGCCAGTAGTATAGCTACAGGGGCGGGTGAGCAGTTCTTC.

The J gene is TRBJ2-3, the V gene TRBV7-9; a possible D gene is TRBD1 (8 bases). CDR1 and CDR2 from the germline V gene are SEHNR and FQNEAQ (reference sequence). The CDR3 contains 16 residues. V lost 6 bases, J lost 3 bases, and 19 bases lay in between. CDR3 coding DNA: TGTGCCAGCAGGGGGGGGCAGGGGGCTCGGACAGATACGCAGTATTTT. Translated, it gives CASRGGQGARTDTQYF. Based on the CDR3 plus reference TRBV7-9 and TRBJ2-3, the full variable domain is DTGVSQNPRHKITKRGQNVTFRCDPISEHNRLYWYRQTLGQGPEFLTYFQNEAQLEKSRLLSDRFSAERPKGSFSTLEIQRTEQGDSAMYLCASRGGQGARTDTQYFGPGTRLTVL.

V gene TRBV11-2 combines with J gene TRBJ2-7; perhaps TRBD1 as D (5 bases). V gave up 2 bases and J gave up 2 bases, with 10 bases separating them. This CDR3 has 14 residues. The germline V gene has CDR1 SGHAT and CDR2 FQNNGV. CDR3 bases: TGTGCCAGCAGCTTAAGACAGCTGACCTACGAGCAGTACTTC. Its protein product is CASSLRQLTYEQYF.

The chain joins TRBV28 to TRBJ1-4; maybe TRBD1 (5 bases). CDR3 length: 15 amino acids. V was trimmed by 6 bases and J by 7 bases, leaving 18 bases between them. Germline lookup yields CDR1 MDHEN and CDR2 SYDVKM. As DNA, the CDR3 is TGTGCCAGCAGGGGCGCGGGGGTGGCGAGTGAAAAACTGTTTTTT. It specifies CASRGAGVASEKLFF.

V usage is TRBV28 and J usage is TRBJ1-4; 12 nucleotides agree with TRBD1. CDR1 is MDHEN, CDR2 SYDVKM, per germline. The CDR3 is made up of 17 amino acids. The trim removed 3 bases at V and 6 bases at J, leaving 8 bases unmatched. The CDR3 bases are TGTGCCAGCAGTTTGGGGACAGGGGGCGGTCTCTATGAAAAACTGTTTTTT. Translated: CASSLGTGGGLYEKLFF.